The T cell receptor (beta chain) under discussion was sequenced for a study of blood T cells in healthy people across ages. Trimming removed 7 bases from V and 5 bases from J; junction bases left unmatched: 13. CDR1 is SGHAT, CDR2 FQNNGV, per germline. The CDR3 extends over 15 amino acids. The table lists this clonotype with a few counts. PCR was performed a second time for 7 to 11 cycles using a sample-barcoded 5' primer and a J-beta primer mix. CDR3-containing paired-end reads numbered at least 2.5 million in each sample. TCRdb re-called the 5' RACE reads through MiXCR, storing one row per CDR3 protein. The table shows hundreds of thousands of distinct CDR3 sequences, with 40% to 50% occurring only once.

The chain combines TRBV11-2 with TRBJ2-5, with 7 bases matching TRBD1. The sequence was obtained from a man aged 55 to 70 in good health. The sequenced sample consisted of blood. CDR3 DNA sequence: TGTGCCAGCACTATCAACAGGGGTTTATCTGAGACCCAGTACTTC. Its protein is CASTINRGLSETQYF.